This entry features one TCR beta chain sequence. The antigen remains undetermined. This entry is derived from a study of shared clonotypes between healthy human individuals. Across the study: The plates for each donor numbered three CD4 naive, three CD4 memory, two CD8 naive and one CD8 memory. Whole-study findings and limits: Sequencing depth was expected to influence donor clonotype sharing.

Genomic DNA per cell subset filled all wells of several immunoSEQ plates. Assay used: immunoSEQ multiplex PCR; TCRdb lists only in-frame clones, some missing. The sample holds over a million clones; around 78% are singletons and the top ten take approximately 0.5%. There are 15 residues in the CDR3. V lost 0 bases and J lost 3, with 11 bases in between. CDR1 and CDR2 from the germline V gene are LNHNV and YYDKDF (reference sequence). Source material: memory CD4+ T cells from PBMCs. The subset here: CD45RA-negative fraction. This chain links TRBV15 with TRBJ1-2; D gene ambiguous. The receptor was derived from a man aged 18 to 30 in good health. Some clones in this sample may be carry-over from other donors' samples. The CDR3 nucleotides are TGTGCCACCAGCAGAGAGTCGCCGGGCTACTATGGCTACACCTTC. Its translation is CATSRESPGYYGYTF.